The 5 T cell receptor beta chains below all came from one sample that was sequenced in a study of blood T cell repertoires in COVID-19. The protocol was immunoSEQ multiplex PCR, while the TCRdb copy is restricted to in-frame clones and leaves out a portion. Of 190,000 or so clones in the sample, 87% were seen once. The sequenced material came from peripheral blood. The receptor set was obtained from a middle-aged man with active or convalescent COVID-19.

This chain links TRBV7-9 with TRBJ1-1; D gene ambiguous. The V gene's germline CDR1 is SEHNR and CDR2 FQNEAQ (reference sequence). Trimming removed 2 bases from V and 6 bases from J, with 7 bases in between. The CDR3 consists of 12 residues. In DNA form, the CDR3 reads TGTGCCAGCAGCTTAAACAGACCTGAAGCTTTCTTT. Encoded protein: CASSLNRPEAFF.

The table lists this clone with a few counts. The CDR3 sequence is CASSYGGDEQFF. CDR3 bases: TGTGCCAGCAGTTACGGGGGGGATGAGCAGTTCTTC. The V and J genes are TRBV6-5 and TRBJ2-1; 7 nucleotides align to TRBD2. The germline V gene encodes CDR1 MNHEY and CDR2 SVGAGI. Trimming cost V 2 bases and J 8 bases; bases outside gene matches: 0. The CDR3 sequence is 12 residues long.

The gene calls are TRBV3-1 (or the pseudogene TRBV3-2) and TRBJ1-1, with unresolved D. The CDR3 has 14 residues. Looked up from germline, CDR1 is LGHDT and CDR2 is YNNKEL (reference sequence). Trimming removed 0 bases from V and 6 bases from J, with 11 bases in between. This CDR3 reads CASSQDRVTAEAFF. In DNA, the CDR3 is TGTGCCAGCAGCCAAGATCGCGTAACGGCTGAAGCTTTCTTT.

The chain recombines TRBV11-1 with TRBJ2-3, with D maybe TRBD1 (6 bases). Germline assignment: CDR1 SGHAT and CDR2 FQDESV (reference sequence). V lost 1 base, J lost 4 bases, and 12 bases lay in between. This CDR3 has 15 amino acids. The CDR3 spells CASSLDRVGADTQYF. CDR3 nucleotides: TGTGCCAGCAGCTTAGACAGGGTTGGGGCAGATACGCAGTATTTT.

The CDR3 protein is CASTPVAGGRGEQFF. The CDR3 coding sequence is TGTGCCAGCACACCCGTAGCGGGGGGGCGGGGTGAGCAGTTCTTC. The V gene is TRBV7-9, the J gene TRBJ2-1; TRBD2 aligns across 11 bases. The germline gives CDR1 SEHNR, CDR2 FQNEAQ (reference sequence). This CDR3 comprises 15 residues. The V and J ends lost 7 bases and 9 bases, in that order; junction bases with no gene match: 11.